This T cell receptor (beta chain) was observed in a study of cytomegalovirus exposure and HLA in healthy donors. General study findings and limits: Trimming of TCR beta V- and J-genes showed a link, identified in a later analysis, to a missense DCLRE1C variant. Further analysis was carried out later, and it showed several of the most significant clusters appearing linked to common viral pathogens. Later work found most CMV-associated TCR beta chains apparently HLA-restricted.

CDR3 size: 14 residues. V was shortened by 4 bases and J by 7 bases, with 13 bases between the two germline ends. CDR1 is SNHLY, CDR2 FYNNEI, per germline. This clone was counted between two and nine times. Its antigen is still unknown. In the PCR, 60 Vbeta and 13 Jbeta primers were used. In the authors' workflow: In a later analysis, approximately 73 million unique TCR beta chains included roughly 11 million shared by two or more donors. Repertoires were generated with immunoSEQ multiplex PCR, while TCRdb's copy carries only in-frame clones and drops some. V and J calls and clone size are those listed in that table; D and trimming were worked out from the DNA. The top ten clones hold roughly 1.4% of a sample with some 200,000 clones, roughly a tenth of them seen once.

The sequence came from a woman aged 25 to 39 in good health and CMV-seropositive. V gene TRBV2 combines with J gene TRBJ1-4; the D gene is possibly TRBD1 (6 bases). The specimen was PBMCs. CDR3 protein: CASSVGGLAEKLFF. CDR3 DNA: TGTGCCAGCAGTGTCGGGGGGCTCGCTGAAAAACTGTTTTTT.